This T cell receptor (beta chain) was identified during a study of beta chain features in type 1 diabetes. Overall study results and limits: Using cDNA template may skew counts toward highly expressing activated cells. Short templates might get an advantage during PCR, and this would be equal in patients and controls. When Type 1 diabetes patients were examined, their TCRB CDR3s proved moderately but significantly shorter in all four CD4+ subsets.

As every portion of the isolated RNA was reverse transcribed, the sequencing read expressed TCRB transcripts. Sequencing used immunoSEQ multiplex PCR; TCRdb keeps in-frame clones, though not all of them. The data show about 400,000 clones, 10% to 15% seen once. This CDR3 comprises 11 residues. V lost 6 bases and J 5 bases, leaving 7 bases between the germline ends. CDR1 is MDHEN and CDR2 is SYDVKM in the germline V gene. This clone has a handful of counts. Its specificity is not known. This chain connects TRBV28 to TRBJ2-5; D is uncertain. Sequencing was performed on naive CD4+ T cells from blood. This TCR derives from a woman between 18 and 29 years old with type 1 diabetes. The CDR3 reads CASRLRETQYF. CDR3 in DNA: TGTGCCAGCAGACTCCGGGAGACCCAGTACTTC.